One sample yielded the 8 T cell receptor beta chains listed below, sequenced in a study of T cell repertoires in cytomegalovirus infection. In TCRdb, the reads were re-called with MiXCR into one record per CDR3 protein. The data contain around 340,000 distinct CDR3 sequences, 29% of them seen just once; the ten biggest clones take up roughly 20%. The antigens for these receptors are not known. This sample comprised cultured PBMCs, obtained from culture after CMV antigen stimulation. Receptor source: a human donor in good health (CMV status not recorded). Some clones in this sample may be carry-over from other donors' samples.

The V and J genes are TRBV27 and TRBJ2-7; 7 positions match TRBD2. J lost 3 bases, V lost 6 bases, and 14 bases had no gene match. The CDR3 length is 16 residues. Germline-derived CDR1 and CDR2 are MNHEY and SMNVEV (reference sequence). The CDR3 loop is CASSPGTIRLNYEQYF. Written as DNA, the CDR3 is TGTGCCAGCAGCCCCGGGACTATAAGATTGAACTACGAGCAGTACTTC.

This clonotype has only a few counts. The chain couples TRBV6-5 to TRBJ2-3; 9 bases align to TRBD2. J lost 2 bases, V lost 0 bases, and 12 bases had no gene match. This CDR3 spans 19 amino acids. Germline CDR1 MNHEY, CDR2 SVGAGI. The CDR3, as DNA: TGTGCCAGCAGTTACTCGAGTCGGCTAGCGGGACTCTTCACAGATACGCAGTATTTT. Translated: CASSYSSRLAGLFTDTQYF.

The V gene is TRBV2, the J gene TRBJ2-5; 7 nucleotides line up with TRBD1. Germline loops: CDR1 SNHLY, CDR2 FYNNEI. Trimming at V came to 11 bases and at J to 2 bases, leaving 20 bases not matched to a gene. This CDR3 region has 17 residues. In nucleotides, the CDR3 is TGTGCCTTCAAGCTCCGGACTTTTGGGACAGAACAAGAGACCCAGTACTTC. It codes for CAFKLRTFGTEQETQYF.

This clonotype was detected only a few times. Here the CDR3 DNA reads TGTGCCAGCAGCCAAGTAGGGGGGGCGAATGAGCAGTTCTTC. This codes for CASSQVGGANEQFF. The chain employs TRBV4-2 and TRBJ2-1; perhaps TRBD2 as D (7 bases). The CDR3 consists of 14 residues. Germline assignment: CDR1 LGHNA and CDR2 YNFKEQ. Trimming left V 1 base short and J 7 bases short, with 11 bases between.

V and J are TRBV20-1 and TRBJ2-7; TRBD1 agrees at 11 bases. The CDR3 consists of 15 residues. Germline values: CDR1 DFQATT, CDR2 SNEGSKA (reference sequence). The V and J ends lost 0 bases and 3 bases, in that order; junction bases with no gene match: 4. In nucleotides, the CDR3 is TGCAGTGCTAGAGATGGGACAGGGGGAGGCTACGAGCAGTACTTC. Protein sequence: CSARDGTGGGYEQYF.

The chain is built from TRBV29-1 and TRBJ1-1, with 8 bases identical to TRBD1. V shed 6 bases, J shed 1 base, and the junction held 13 bases outside the gene matches. The CDR3 covers 16 residues. Germline assignment: CDR1 SQVTM and CDR2 ANQGSEA. The CDR3, as DNA: TGCAGCGTGAAGCCGGGACAGGCGGTTCCGAACACTGAAGCTTTCTTT. Amino acid sequence: CSVKPGQAVPNTEAFF.

V is TRBV6-1 and J is TRBJ2-1; either TRBD1 or TRBD2 may fit D (6 bases each). Trimming shortened V by 2 bases and J by 8 bases, and 10 bases separated the two germline ends. Germline CDR1 MNHNS, CDR2 SASEGT. The CDR3 contains 13 residues. The CDR3 nucleotides are TGTGCCAGCAGTGAATCCCGGGGGCATGAGCAGTTCTTC. The encoded protein is CASSESRGHEQFF.

This chain's CDR3 is CASSLRVEYGYTF. The CDR3 DNA reads as TGTGCCAGCAGCCTCAGGGTGGAGTATGGCTACACCTTC. J is TRBJ1-2 and V is TRBV7-9; possibly TRBD1 for D (5 bases). The V gene lost 5 bases and the J gene lost 5 bases, with 12 bases spanning the gap. The CDR3 has 13 amino acids. Germline lookup yields CDR1 SEHNR and CDR2 FQNEAQ (reference sequence). Variable domain in full (rest from reference TRBV7-9 and TRBJ1-2): DTGVSQNPRHKITKRGQNVTFRCDPISEHNRLYWYRQTLGQGPEFLTYFQNEAQLEKSRLLSDRFSAERPKGSFSTLEIQRTEQGDSAMYLCASSLRVEYGYTFGSGTRLTVV.